The table lists the clone carrying this TCR beta chain with a few counts. The target antigen is unknown. This sample was included in a study of T cells in Graves' hyperthyroidism and ophthalmopathy. General study results and limits: From stable hyperthyroidism, ophthalmopathy was separated by a 13 V-J model.

Amplified TCR beta CDR3 regions came from RNA transcripts. RT-PCR in the first round (using the HTBI primer set) targeted the TCR CDR3. TCRdb reprocessed the multiplex PCR reads with MiXCR, giving one entry per CDR3 protein. The data contain 550,000 to 600,000 distinct CDR3 sequences, 14% of them singletons. Germline V lookup: CDR1 DFQATT, CDR2 SNEGSKA (reference sequence). The CDR3 has 16 amino acids. Trimming left V 0 bases short and J 0 bases short, with 12 bases between. The origin of this receptor is a woman aged 18-29 years with Graves' ophthalmopathy. The gene calls are TRBV20-1 and TRBJ1-5; D gene unclear. The specimen was blood. CDR3 amino acids: CSARDQSRYSNQPQHF. The DNA for the CDR3 is TGCAGTGCTAGAGATCAATCGAGATATAGCAATCAGCCCCAGCATTTT.